A single sample is the source of the 22 T cell receptor beta chains below, sequenced in a study of cytomegalovirus exposure and HLA in healthy donors. The study ran its PCR with 60 Vbeta and 13 Jbeta primers. Sequencing used immunoSEQ multiplex PCR; TCRdb keeps in-frame clones, though not all of them. This table has 150,000 to 200,000 clones, roughly 80% appearing once. The sequenced material came from PBMCs. The receptors here all came from a woman under 40 in good health and CMV-seropositive.

The chain has TRBV5-4 and TRBJ2-1; TRBD2 matches at 7 bases. The junction had 4 bases not matched to a gene; V was cut back by 0 bases and J by 7 bases. Germline CDR1 and CDR2: SGHNT and YYREEE (reference sequence). The CDR3 loop spans 14 amino acids. CDR3 amino acids: CASSLAGGWNEQFF. The DNA of the CDR3 is TGTGCCAGCAGCTTGGCGGGGGGATGGAATGAGCAGTTCTTC. The variable domain in full, completed from reference TRBV5-4 and TRBJ2-1, reads ETGVTQSPTHLIKTRGQQVTLRCSSQSGHNTVSWYQQALGQGPQFIFQYYREEENGRGNFPPRFSGLQFPNYSSELNVNALELDDSALYLCASSLAGGWNEQFFGPGTRLTVL.

The chain has TRBV18 and TRBJ1-6, with 10 bases that match TRBD1. CDR3 size: 16 residues. CDR1 is KGHSH, CDR2 LQKENI, per germline. The V segment lost 3 bases and the J segment 7 bases; nucleotides outside the gene matches: 6. CDR3 sequence reads: CASSPYRTGGNSPLHF. CDR3 nucleotide sequence: TGTGCCAGCTCACCCTACCGGACAGGGGGAAATTCACCCCTCCACTTT.

V and J are TRBV4-3 and TRBJ2-1; 8 nucleotides match TRBD2. Per germline, CDR1 LGHNA and CDR2 YSLEER. This CDR3 contains 17 residues. With V trimmed by 3 bases and J by 0 bases, 7 bases remained unmatched. CDR3 sequence: CASSQTLAASSYNEQFF. As DNA, the CDR3 is TGCGCCAGCAGCCAGACACTAGCGGCGAGCTCCTACAATGAGCAGTTCTTC.

The V call is TRBV11-2, the J call TRBJ2-5; D gene ambiguous. The V gene's germline CDR1 is SGHAT and CDR2 FQNNGV. CDR3 length: 14 residues. V lost 7 bases to trimming and J lost 0 bases, with 12 bases between them. In DNA form, the CDR3 reads TGTGCCAGCAACCGAATTGCGTACCAAGAGACCCAGTACTTC. Residues: CASNRIAYQETQYF.

The chain combines TRBV5-1 with TRBJ2-3; 8 nucleotides align to TRBD2. V shed 2 bases and J 6 bases; nucleotides not matched to a gene: 2. The CDR3 loop spans 13 amino acids. CDR1 SGHRS and CDR2 YFSETQ come from the germline V gene. The CDR3 DNA reads as TGCGCCAGCAGCTTATCGGGAGGGGATACGCAGTATTTT. Its protein is CASSLSGGDTQYF.

The genes are TRBV7-9 and TRBJ2-3, with D possibly being TRBD2 (5 bases). The CDR3 sequence is 13 residues long. Trimming took 3 bases from V and 6 from J, leaving 10 bases between them. Germline-derived CDR1 and CDR2 are SEHNR and FQNEAQ (reference sequence). In DNA form, the CDR3 reads TGTGCCAGCAGCTTCACTAGTTCCGATACGCAGTATTTT. It is translated as CASSFTSSDTQYF.

The rearrangement uses TRBV2 and TRBJ2-5; 10 bases fit TRBD2. The germline V gene has CDR1 SNHLY and CDR2 FYNNEI. CDR3 length equals 15 residues. The ends lost 4 bases at V and 4 bases at J; junction bases unmatched: 6. The CDR3 DNA follows: TGTGCCAGCAGTGGTATAGCGGGGGGCCTAGAGACCCAGTACTTC. It yields the protein CASSGIAGGLETQYF.

This rearrangement joins TRBV5-1 to TRBJ1-6, with 7 nucleotides matching TRBD1. Germline values: CDR1 SGHRS, CDR2 YFSETQ. This CDR3 has 15 residues. The V segment lost 0 bases and the J segment 7 bases; nucleotides outside the gene matches: 4. Here the CDR3 DNA reads TGCGCCAGCAGCTTGGCTGACAGGGTGAATTCACCCCTCCACTTT. As protein: CASSLADRVNSPLHF.

The chain is built from TRBV4-2 and TRBJ1-1; possible D gene TRBD1, 6 bases. The V and J ends lost 1 base and 4 bases respectively, with 10 bases between them. The CDR3 loop spans 14 amino acids. Germline CDR1 and CDR2: LGHNA and YNFKEQ. CDR3 DNA sequence: TGTGCCAGCAGCCAAGGAGGGGGATTCACTGAAGCTTTCTTT. It specifies CASSQGGGFTEAFF.

V usage is TRBV27 and J usage is TRBJ2-7; TRBD1 agrees at 10 bases. J was trimmed by 4 bases and V by 1 base; bases with no gene match: 7. The germline gives CDR1 MNHEY, CDR2 SMNVEV (reference sequence). CDR3 length: 16 residues. CDR3 sequence reads: CASSLLGTGVPYEQYF. In DNA form, the CDR3 reads TGTGCCAGCAGTTTATTAGGGACAGGGGTACCATACGAGCAGTACTTC.

This chain connects TRBV19 to TRBJ1-5; 9 nucleotides agree with TRBD1. The ends lost 2 bases at V and 7 bases at J; junction bases unmatched: 6. The CDR3 sequence is 15 residues long. Germline assignment: CDR1 LNHDA and CDR2 SQIVND (reference sequence). DNA for the CDR3: TGTGCCAGTAGTATAAGGGGACAGGGAGAACAGCCCCAGCATTTT. Its protein is CASSIRGQGEQPQHF. Looking up the rest from reference TRBV19 and TRBJ1-5 gives the full variable domain: DGGITQSPKYLFRKEGQNVTLSCEQNLNHDAMYWYRQDPGQGLRLIYYSQIVNDFQKGDIAEGYSVSREKKESFPLTVTSAQKNPTAFYLCASSIRGQGEQPQHFGDGTRLSIL.

About this clone itself: The same CDR3 is also encoded by other DNA sequences in this sample. The chain combines TRBV7-2 with TRBJ2-7; 7 nucleotides align to TRBD2. The CDR3 length is 15 residues. The germline V gene has CDR1 SGHTA and CDR2 FQGNSA. The ends lost 1 base at V and 7 bases at J; junction bases unmatched: 10. The CDR3 protein is CASSLGAGDSREQYF. The CDR3 DNA is TGTGCCAGCAGCTTAGGGGCGGGGGACTCGAGGGAGCAGTACTTC.

J is TRBJ2-3 and V is TRBV6-1; 8 positions match TRBD2. CDR3 length equals 16 residues. The ends lost 4 bases at V and 1 base at J; junction bases unmatched: 7. Germline assignment: CDR1 MNHNS and CDR2 SASEGT. The CDR3: CASSGIAGFGTDTQYF. For the CDR3, the DNA is TGTGCCAGCAGTGGTATAGCGGGGTTTGGCACAGATACGCAGTATTTT.

The V and J genes are TRBV27 and TRBJ1-2; possible D gene TRBD1, 6 bases. Trimming removed 9 bases at V and 6 bases at J, with 23 bases between. CDR3 size: 15 residues. Germline assignment: CDR1 MNHEY and CDR2 SMNVEV (reference sequence). CDR3 sequence: CASREIGQPLDGYTF. The CDR3 coding sequence is TGTGCCAGTAGGGAGATCGGACAGCCCCTCGATGGCTACACCTTC.

The chain employs TRBV5-6 and TRBJ2-1; TRBD1 agrees at 7 bases. CDR3 length equals 15 residues. V lost 4 bases, J lost 1 base, and 5 bases stayed unmatched. CDR1 SGHDT and CDR2 YYEEEE come from the germline V gene. As DNA, the CDR3 is TGTGCCAGCAGCCCGTGGGGACAGTCCTACAATGAGCAGTTCTTC. Its translation: CASSPWGQSYNEQFF.

The gene calls are TRBV6-6 and TRBJ1-4; 8 bases fit TRBD1. CDR1 MNHNY and CDR2 SVGAGI come from the germline V gene (reference sequence). With 7 bases clipped from V and 5 bases from J, the junction kept 6 bases outside the gene matches. This CDR3 is built from 14 residues. The CDR3 DNA reads TGTGCCAGCACCTCCAGGGGGCGGAATGAAAAACTGTTTTTT. The encoded protein is CASTSRGRNEKLFF.

The rearrangement uses TRBV18 and TRBJ1-1; D is perhaps TRBD1 (5 bases). The CDR3 is made up of 14 amino acids. V was clipped by 1 base and J by 4 bases, with 10 bases between them. CDR1 is KGHSH and CDR2 is LQKENI in the germline V gene. For the CDR3, the DNA is TGTGCCAGCTCACCACGGGAGGGGACCACTGAAGCTTTCTTT. It translates to CASSPREGTTEAFF.

The sample holds one count of this clone. The V call is TRBV15, the J call TRBJ1-2; D ambiguous. From germline, CDR1 is LNHNV and CDR2 YYDKDF (reference sequence). V lost 0 bases and J lost 6, with 20 bases in between. This CDR3 region has 17 residues. CDR3 sequence reads: CATSRDLAGSIHDGYTF. Here the CDR3 DNA reads TGTGCCACCAGCAGAGACTTAGCGGGAAGCATCCATGATGGCTACACCTTC.

This clone was detected only once. The chain employs TRBV4-1 and TRBJ2-5; D remains unclear. Per the germline V gene, CDR1 is MGHRA and CDR2 is YSYEKL. V gave up 0 bases and J gave up 2 bases, with 7 bases separating them. This CDR3 spans 14 amino acids. The DNA of the CDR3 is TGCGCCAGCAGCCAAGATCCGGGTCAAGAGACCCAGTACTTC. Translating gives CASSQDPGQETQYF.

The rearrangement links TRBV7-3 to TRBJ2-2; 7 positions match TRBD2. Germline V lookup: CDR1 SGHTA, CDR2 FQGTGA. The junction had 3 bases not matched to a gene; V was cut back by 2 bases and J by 3 bases. The CDR3 sequence is 15 residues long. CDR3 amino acids: CASSLLAGDTGELFF. As DNA, the CDR3 is TGTGCCAGCAGCTTACTTGCGGGGGACACCGGGGAGCTGTTTTTT.

V and J are TRBV7-9 and TRBJ2-5, with 9 bases lining up with TRBD1. Germline V gene sequence: CDR1 SEHNR, CDR2 FQNEAQ (reference sequence). The CDR3 has 15 residues. J gave up 4 bases and V 5 bases, and 8 bases lay outside the gene matches. In nucleotides, the CDR3 is TGTGCCAGCAGCCCGGGGGACAGGGACGGAGAGACCCAGTACTTC. It encodes CASSPGDRDGETQYF.

The chain carries TRBV27 and TRBJ1-5, with TRBD1 identical over 7 bases. The CDR3 is 14 residues long. The V gene end was trimmed by 5 bases and the J gene end by 5 bases; junction bases not matched to a gene: 6. Germline assignment: CDR1 MNHEY and CDR2 SMNVEV (reference sequence). This CDR3 is CASSDRALDQPQHF. Written as DNA, the CDR3 is TGTGCCAGCAGTGACAGGGCTTTAGATCAGCCCCAGCATTTT.